The present T cell receptor (beta chain) was sequenced within a study of early T cells in non-severe SARS-CoV-2 infection. At the level of the study: The chains were unpaired, and the sequenced material was bulk RNA from unsorted whole blood. Study outcomes and limitations: Clonotype matching in VDJdb favored anti-spike CD8 responses and did not capture private and CD4 specificities.

The V end was cut by 2 bases, the J end by 3 bases, with 7 bases between. CDR3 length: 13 residues. CDR1 is SGHTA and CDR2 is FQGNSA in the germline V gene. Individually, cDNA molecules had unique molecular identifiers attached to them. TCRdb analysed the 5' RACE reads with MiXCR anew, one entry per CDR3 protein. The table has under 50,000 distinct CDR3 sequences, around 4% seen once. Ten or more counts support this clonotype. Its matching antigen is unknown. The origin of this receptor is an adult who was a healthcare worker with PCR-confirmed SARS-CoV-2 infection or an uninfected control (not recorded which). Sequencing used whole blood. The chain links TRBV7-2 to TRBJ2-5; tentatively, D is TRBD2 (5 bases). The CDR3 DNA sequence: TGTGCCAGCAGCTTAACTAGGGAAGAGACCCAGTACTTC. Protein: CASSLTREETQYF.